This T cell receptor (beta chain) was recovered during a study of cytomegalovirus exposure and HLA in healthy donors. CDR1 and CDR2 (germline): SGHDN, FVKESK. The CDR3 loop spans 15 amino acids. The V gene lost 5 bases and the J gene lost 2 bases, with 16 bases spanning the gap. The PCR had 60 Vbeta and 13 Jbeta primers. Clones were read by immunoSEQ multiplex PCR, and TCRdb kept only the in-frame ones, dropping some. Here the sample spans approximately 190,000 clones, 65% to 85% being singletons. This clone was observed a handful of times. Antigen unknown. Study results and caveats: Several of the most significant clusters appeared linked to common viral pathogens, based on a later analysis. 150 to 200 TCR beta chains were listed as cytomegalovirus-associated. The authors later linked a missense DCLRE1C variant to TCR beta V- and J-gene trimming. In a later analysis, TCR association rates varied by HLA locus: DRB1 most, HLA-C fewest.

The sequenced material came from PBMCs. The sequence was collected from a middle-aged man in good health and CMV-seropositive. The V gene is TRBV14, the J gene TRBJ2-7; D is perhaps TRBD2 (6 bases). This CDR3 is CASSSIRDSPYEQYF. The DNA for the CDR3 is TGTGCCAGCAGCTCGATCCGGGACTCGCCCTACGAGCAGTACTTC.